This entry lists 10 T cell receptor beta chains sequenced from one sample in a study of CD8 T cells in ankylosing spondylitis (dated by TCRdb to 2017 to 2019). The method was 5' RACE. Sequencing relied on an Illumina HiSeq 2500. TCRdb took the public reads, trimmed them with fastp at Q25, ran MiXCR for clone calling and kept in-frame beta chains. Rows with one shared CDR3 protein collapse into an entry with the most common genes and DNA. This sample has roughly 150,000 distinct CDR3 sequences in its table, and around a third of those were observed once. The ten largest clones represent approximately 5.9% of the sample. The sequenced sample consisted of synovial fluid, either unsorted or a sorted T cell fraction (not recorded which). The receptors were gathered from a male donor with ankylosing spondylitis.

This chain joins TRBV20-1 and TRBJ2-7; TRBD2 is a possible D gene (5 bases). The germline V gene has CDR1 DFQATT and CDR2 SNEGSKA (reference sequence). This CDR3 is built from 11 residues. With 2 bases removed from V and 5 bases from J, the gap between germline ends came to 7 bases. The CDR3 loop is CSARTGNEQYF. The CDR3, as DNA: TGCAGTGCTAGAACCGGGAACGAGCAGTACTTC.

The CDR3 coding sequence is TGCGCCAGCAGCCCCCAGGGGGGCCTCGAGCAGTACTTC. It codes for CASSPQGGLEQYF. The gene calls are TRBV5-1 and TRBJ2-7; D may be TRBD1 (7 bases). V lost 4 bases and J 6 bases, leaving 14 bases between the germline ends. This CDR3 has 13 residues. The V gene's germline CDR1 is SGHRS and CDR2 YFSETQ.

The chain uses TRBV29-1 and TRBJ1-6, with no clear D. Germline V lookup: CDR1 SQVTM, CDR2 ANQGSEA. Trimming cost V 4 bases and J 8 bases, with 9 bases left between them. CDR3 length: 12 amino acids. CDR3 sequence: CSVGETHSPLHF. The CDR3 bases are TGCAGCGTTGGGGAGACGCATTCACCCCTCCACTTT.

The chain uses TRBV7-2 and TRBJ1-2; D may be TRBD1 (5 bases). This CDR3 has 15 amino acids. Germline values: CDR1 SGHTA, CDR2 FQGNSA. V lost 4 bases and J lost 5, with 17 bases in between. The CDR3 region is CASSSQPGPIYGYTF. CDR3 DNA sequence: TGTGCCAGCAGCTCCCAACCGGGACCGATATATGGCTACACCTTC.

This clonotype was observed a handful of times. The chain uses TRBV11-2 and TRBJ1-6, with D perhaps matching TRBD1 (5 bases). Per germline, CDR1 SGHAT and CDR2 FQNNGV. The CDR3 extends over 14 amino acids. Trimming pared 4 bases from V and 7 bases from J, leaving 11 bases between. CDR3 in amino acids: CASSSGRRNSPLHF. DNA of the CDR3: TGTGCCAGCAGCTCGGGACGGAGGAATTCACCCCTCCACTTT.

The CDR3 DNA follows: TGTGCCATCAAACCGGACTCTCTCCGACACACTGAGCAGTTCTTC. As protein: CAIKPDSLRHTEQFF. This chain joins TRBV10-3 and TRBJ2-1, with D tentatively TRBD2 (5 bases). With 7 bases removed from V and 9 bases from J, the gap between germline ends came to 22 bases. Germline V gives CDR1 ENHRY, CDR2 SYGVKD. CDR3 length: 15 residues.

CDR3 protein: CASRRFGENYGYTF. The CDR3 nucleotides read TGTGCCAGCAGACGATTTGGAGAAAACTATGGCTACACCTTC. The rearrangement links TRBV6-1 to TRBJ1-2; no reliable D call. The germline V gene has CDR1 MNHNS and CDR2 SASEGT. Trimming cost V 6 bases and J 2 bases, with 13 bases left between them. This CDR3 is built from 14 residues.

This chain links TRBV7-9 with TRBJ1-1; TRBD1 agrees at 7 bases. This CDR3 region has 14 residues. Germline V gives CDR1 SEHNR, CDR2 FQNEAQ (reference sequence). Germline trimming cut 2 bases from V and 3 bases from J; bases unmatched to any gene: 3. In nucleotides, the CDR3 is TGTGCCAGCAGCTTAAACCAGGGGGACACTGAAGCTTTCTTT. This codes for CASSLNQGDTEAFF.

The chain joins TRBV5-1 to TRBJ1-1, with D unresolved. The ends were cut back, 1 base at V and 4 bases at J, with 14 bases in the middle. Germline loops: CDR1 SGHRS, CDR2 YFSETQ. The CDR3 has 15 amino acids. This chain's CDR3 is CASSLPDFRSTEAFF. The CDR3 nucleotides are TGCGCCAGCAGCTTGCCGGACTTTAGGAGCACTGAAGCTTTCTTT.

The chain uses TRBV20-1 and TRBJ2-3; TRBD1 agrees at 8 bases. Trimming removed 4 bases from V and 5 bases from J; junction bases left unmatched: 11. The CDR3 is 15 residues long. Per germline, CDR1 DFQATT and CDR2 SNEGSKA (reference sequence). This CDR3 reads CSATPGGGGGDTQYF. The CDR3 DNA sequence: TGCAGTGCTACCCCAGGGGGCGGCGGCGGAGATACGCAGTATTTT.